This T cell receptor (beta chain) emerged from a study of blood T cell repertoires in COVID-19. This clone was detected a few times. Assay: immunoSEQ multiplex PCR; the TCRdb copy retains only in-frame clones and omits some. The data hold about 260,000 clones, with 86% observed a single time. This receptor was identified in a man aged 40-49 years with active or convalescent COVID-19. The sample comprised peripheral blood.

The CDR3 nucleotides are TGTGCCAGCAGCCGACAGAACACCGGGGAGCTGTTTTTT. Translation: CASSRQNTGELFF. The V gene is TRBV7-7, the J gene TRBJ2-2; unclear D gene. The CDR3 spans 13 residues. The V gene lost 5 bases and the J gene lost 1 base, with 5 bases spanning the gap. CDR1 is SSHAT and CDR2 is FNYEAQ in the germline V gene (reference sequence).